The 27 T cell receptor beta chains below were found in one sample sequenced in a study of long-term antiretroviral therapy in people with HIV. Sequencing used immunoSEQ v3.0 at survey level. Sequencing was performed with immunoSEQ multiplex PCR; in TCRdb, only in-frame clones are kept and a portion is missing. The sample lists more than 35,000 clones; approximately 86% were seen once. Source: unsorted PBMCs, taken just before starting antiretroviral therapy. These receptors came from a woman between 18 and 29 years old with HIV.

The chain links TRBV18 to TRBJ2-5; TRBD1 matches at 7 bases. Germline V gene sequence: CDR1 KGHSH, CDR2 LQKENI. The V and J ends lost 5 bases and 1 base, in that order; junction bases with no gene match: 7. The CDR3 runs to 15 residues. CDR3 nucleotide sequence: TGTGCCAGCTCAATGATCGACAGGGTCCAAGAGACCCAGTACTTC. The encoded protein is CASSMIDRVQETQYF. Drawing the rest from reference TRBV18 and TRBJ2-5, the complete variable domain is NAGVMQNPRHLVRRRGQEARLRCSPMKGHSHVYWYRQLPEEGLKFMVYLQKENIIDESGMPKERFSAEFPKEGPSILRIQQVVRGDSAAYFCASSMIDRVQETQYFGPGTRLLVL.

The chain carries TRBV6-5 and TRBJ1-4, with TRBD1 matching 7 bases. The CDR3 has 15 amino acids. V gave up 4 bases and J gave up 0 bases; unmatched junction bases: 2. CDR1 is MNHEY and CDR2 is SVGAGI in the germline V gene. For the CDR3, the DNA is TGTGCCAGCAGTTGGCAGGGGGCAACTAATGAAAAACTGTTTTTT. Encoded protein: CASSWQGATNEKLFF.

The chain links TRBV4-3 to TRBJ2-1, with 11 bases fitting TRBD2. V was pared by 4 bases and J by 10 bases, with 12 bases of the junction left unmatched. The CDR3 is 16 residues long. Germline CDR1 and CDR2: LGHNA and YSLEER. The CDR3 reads CASSPRTSGGSGEQFF. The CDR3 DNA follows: TGCGCCAGCAGCCCAAGAACTAGCGGGGGTTCGGGGGAGCAGTTCTTC.

The CDR3 region is CASSLVGYSGSDEQFF. In DNA form, the CDR3 reads TGTGCCAGCAGCTTAGTGGGGTACAGCGGGAGCGATGAGCAGTTCTTC. This chain connects TRBV11-3 to TRBJ2-1, with 8 nucleotides matching TRBD2. The CDR3 length is 16 residues. Germline-derived CDR1 and CDR2 are SGHNT and YENEEA. The V gene end was trimmed by 1 base and the J gene end by 8 bases; junction bases not matched to a gene: 10.

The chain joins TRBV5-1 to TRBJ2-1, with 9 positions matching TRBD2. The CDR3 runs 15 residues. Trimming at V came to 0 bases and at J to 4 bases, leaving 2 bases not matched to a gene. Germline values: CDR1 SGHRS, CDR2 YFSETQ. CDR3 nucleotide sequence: TGCGCCAGCAGCTTGGCAACTAGCGGGTACAATGAGCAGTTCTTC. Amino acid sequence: CASSLATSGYNEQFF.

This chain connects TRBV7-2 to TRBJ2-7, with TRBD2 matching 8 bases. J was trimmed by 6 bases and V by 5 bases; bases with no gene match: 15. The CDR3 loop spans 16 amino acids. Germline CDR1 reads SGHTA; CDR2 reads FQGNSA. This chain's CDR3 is CASSQRPVGAGGEQYF. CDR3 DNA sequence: TGTGCCAGCAGCCAACGCCCTGTAGGTGCGGGAGGCGAGCAGTACTTC.

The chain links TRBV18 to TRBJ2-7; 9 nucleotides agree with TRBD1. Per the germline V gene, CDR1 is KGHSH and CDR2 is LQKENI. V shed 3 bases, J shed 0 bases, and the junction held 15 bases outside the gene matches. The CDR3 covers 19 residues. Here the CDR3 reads CASSPLSDTGTGNSYEQYF. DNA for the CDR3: TGTGCCAGCTCACCCCTATCTGACACCGGGACAGGGAACTCCTACGAGCAGTACTTC.

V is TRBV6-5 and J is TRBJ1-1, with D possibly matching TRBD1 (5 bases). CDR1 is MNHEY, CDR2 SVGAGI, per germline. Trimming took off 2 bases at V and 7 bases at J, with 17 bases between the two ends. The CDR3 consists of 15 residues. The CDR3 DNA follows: TGTGCCAGCAGTTACGAATTAACAGGAGTCGGTGAAGCTTTCTTT. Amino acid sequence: CASSYELTGVGEAFF.

DNA for the CDR3: TGCGCCAGCAGCTTCCGGGACGGAGGGGGCTACACCTTC. It translates to CASSFRDGGGYTF. The V and J genes are TRBV5-1 and TRBJ1-2; TRBD1 might be the D (5 bases). This CDR3 contains 13 residues. Trimming removed 2 bases from V and 8 bases from J, with 13 bases in between. CDR1 is SGHRS and CDR2 is YFSETQ in the germline V gene.

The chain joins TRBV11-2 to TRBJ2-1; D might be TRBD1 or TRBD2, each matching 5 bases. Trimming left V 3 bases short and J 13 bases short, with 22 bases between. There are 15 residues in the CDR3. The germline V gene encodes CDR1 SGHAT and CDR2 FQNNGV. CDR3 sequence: CASSLGRTQLSGQFF. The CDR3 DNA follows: TGTGCCAGCAGCTTGGGACGGACTCAGTTATCCGGACAGTTCTTC.

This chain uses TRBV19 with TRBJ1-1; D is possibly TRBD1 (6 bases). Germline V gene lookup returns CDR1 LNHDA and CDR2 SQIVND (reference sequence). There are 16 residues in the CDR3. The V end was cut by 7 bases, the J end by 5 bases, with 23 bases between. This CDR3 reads CASINRGGKTGTEAFF. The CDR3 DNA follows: TGTGCCAGTATCAATAGAGGGGGAAAAACAGGGACTGAAGCTTTCTTT.

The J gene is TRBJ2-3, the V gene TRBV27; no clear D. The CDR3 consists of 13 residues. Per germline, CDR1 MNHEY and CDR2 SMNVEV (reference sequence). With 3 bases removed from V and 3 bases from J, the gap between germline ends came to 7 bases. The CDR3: CASSLKRTDTQYF. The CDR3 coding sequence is TGTGCCAGCAGTTTGAAAAGGACAGATACGCAGTATTTT.

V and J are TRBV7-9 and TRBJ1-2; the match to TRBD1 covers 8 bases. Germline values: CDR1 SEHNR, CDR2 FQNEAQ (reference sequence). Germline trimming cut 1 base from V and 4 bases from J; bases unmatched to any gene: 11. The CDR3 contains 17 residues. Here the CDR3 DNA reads TGTGCCAGCAGCTTAGTTTCAGGACAGGGTTCTGGCTATGGCTACACCTTC. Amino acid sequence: CASSLVSGQGSGYGYTF.

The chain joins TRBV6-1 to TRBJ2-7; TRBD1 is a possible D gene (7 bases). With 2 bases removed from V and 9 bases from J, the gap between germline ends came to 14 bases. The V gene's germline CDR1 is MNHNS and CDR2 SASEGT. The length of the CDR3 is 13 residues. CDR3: CASSEFQGGRQYF. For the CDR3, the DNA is TGTGCCAGCAGTGAATTTCAGGGGGGAAGGCAGTACTTC.

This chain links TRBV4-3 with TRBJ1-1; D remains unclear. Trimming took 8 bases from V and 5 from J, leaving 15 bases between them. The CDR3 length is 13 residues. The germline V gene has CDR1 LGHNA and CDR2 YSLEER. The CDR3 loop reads CASGRAEETEAFF. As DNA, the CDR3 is TGCGCCAGCGGACGGGCAGAGGAGACTGAAGCTTTCTTT.

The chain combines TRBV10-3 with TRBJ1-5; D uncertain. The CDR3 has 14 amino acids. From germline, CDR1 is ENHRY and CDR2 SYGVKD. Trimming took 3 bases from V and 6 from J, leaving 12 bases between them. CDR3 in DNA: TGTGCCATCAGTGAAGGTTTTGGAATTCAGCCCCAGCATTTT. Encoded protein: CAISEGFGIQPQHF.

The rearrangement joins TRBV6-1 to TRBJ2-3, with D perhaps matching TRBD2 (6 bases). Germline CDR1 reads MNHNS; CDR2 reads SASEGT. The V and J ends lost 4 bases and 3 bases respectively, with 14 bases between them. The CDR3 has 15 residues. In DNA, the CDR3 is TGTGCCAGCAGTGCCCCCGCGGGGTCGACAGATACGCAGTATTTT. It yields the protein CASSAPAGSTDTQYF.

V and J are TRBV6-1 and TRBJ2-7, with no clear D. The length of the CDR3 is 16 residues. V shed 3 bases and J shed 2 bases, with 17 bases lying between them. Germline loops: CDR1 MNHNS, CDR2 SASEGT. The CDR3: CASSDVGLSLTYEQYF. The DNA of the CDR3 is TGTGCCAGCAGTGACGTGGGTCTTAGTTTAACCTACGAGCAGTACTTC.

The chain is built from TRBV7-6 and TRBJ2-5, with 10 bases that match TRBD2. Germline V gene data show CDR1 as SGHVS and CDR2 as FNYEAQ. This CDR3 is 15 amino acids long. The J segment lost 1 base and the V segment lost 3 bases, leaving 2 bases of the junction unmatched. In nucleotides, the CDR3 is TGTGCCAGCAGCTTGACTAGCGGGCCCCAAGAGACCCAGTACTTC. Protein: CASSLTSGPQETQYF.

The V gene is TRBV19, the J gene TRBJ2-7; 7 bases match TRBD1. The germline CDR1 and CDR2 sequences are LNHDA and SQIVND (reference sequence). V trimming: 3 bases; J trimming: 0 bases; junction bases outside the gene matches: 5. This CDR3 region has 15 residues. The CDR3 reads CASSITGASSYEQYF. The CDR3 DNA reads TGTGCCAGTAGTATTACAGGGGCCAGCTCCTACGAGCAGTACTTC.

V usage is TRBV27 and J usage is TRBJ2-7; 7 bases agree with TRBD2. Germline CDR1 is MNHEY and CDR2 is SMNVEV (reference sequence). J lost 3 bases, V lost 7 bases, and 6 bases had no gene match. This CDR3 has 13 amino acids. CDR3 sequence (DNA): TGTGCCAGCACTCCAGCGGGGCGCTACGAGCAGTACTTC. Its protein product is CASTPAGRYEQYF.

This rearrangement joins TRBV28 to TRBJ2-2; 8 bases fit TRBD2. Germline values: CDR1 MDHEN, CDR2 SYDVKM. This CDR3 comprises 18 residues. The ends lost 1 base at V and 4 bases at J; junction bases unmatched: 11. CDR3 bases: TGTGCCAGCAGTTTATCGGGGCGGGGGGAGCGCGGCACCGGGGAGCTGTTTTTT. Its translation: CASSLSGRGERGTGELFF.

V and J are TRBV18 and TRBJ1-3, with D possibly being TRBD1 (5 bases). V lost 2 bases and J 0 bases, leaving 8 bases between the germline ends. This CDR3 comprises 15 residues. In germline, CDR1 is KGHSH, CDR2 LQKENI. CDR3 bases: TGTGCCAGCTCACCAATCAGGGACTCTGGAAACACCATATATTTT. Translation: CASSPIRDSGNTIYF.

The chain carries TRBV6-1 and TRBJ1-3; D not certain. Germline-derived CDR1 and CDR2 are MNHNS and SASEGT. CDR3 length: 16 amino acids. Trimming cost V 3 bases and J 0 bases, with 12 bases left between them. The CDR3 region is CASSEGNRDSGNTIYF. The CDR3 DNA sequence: TGTGCCAGCAGTGAGGGGAACAGAGACTCTGGAAACACCATATATTTT.

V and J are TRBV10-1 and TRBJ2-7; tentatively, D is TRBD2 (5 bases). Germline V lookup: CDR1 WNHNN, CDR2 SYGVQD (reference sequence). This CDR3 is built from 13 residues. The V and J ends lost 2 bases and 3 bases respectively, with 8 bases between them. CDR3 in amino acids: CASSERGFYEQYF. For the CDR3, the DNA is TGCGCCAGCAGTGAGCGAGGGTTCTACGAGCAGTACTTC.

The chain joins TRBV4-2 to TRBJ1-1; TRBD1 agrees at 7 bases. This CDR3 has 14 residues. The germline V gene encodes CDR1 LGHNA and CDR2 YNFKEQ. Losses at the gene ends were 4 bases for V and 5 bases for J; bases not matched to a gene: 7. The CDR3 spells CASSPRTGKTEAFF. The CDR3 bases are TGTGCCAGCAGCCCACGGACAGGTAAGACTGAAGCTTTCTTT.

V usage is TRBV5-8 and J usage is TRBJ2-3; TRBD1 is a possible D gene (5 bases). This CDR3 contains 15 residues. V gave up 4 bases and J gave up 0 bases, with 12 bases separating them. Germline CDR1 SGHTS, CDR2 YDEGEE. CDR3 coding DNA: TGTGCCAGCAGCCCCGGGTCAGGGAGCACAGATACGCAGTATTTT. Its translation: CASSPGSGSTDTQYF.